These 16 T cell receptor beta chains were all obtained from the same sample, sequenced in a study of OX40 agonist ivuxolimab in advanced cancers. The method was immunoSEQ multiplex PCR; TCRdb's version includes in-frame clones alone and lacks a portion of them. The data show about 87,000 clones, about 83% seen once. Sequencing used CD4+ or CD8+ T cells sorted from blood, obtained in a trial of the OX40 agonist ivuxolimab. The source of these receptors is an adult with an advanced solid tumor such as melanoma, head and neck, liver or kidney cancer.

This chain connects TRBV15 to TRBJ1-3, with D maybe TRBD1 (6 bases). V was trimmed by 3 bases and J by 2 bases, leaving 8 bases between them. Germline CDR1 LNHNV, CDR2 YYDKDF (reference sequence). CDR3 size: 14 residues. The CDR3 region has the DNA TGTGCCACCAGCAGGGCAGGGGCTGGAAACACCATATATTTT. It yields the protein CATSRAGAGNTIYF.

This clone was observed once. The CDR3 sequence: CASSAPPGGGKGETQYF. The CDR3, as DNA: TGTGCCAGCAGCGCACCCCCCGGTGGGGGGAAGGGAGAGACCCAGTACTTC. The V gene is TRBV9, the J gene TRBJ2-5, with D possibly matching TRBD2 (6 bases). Trimming cost V 3 bases and J 4 bases, with 22 bases left between them. The CDR3 consists of 17 residues. Germline V lookup: CDR1 SGDLS, CDR2 YYNGEE.

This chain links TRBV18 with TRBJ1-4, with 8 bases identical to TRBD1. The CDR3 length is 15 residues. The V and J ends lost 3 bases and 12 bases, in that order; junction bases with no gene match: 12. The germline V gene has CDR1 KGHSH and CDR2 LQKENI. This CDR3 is CASSPLGQGEFELFF. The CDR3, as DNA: TGTGCCAGCTCACCTCTCGGACAGGGAGAGTTTGAACTGTTTTTT.

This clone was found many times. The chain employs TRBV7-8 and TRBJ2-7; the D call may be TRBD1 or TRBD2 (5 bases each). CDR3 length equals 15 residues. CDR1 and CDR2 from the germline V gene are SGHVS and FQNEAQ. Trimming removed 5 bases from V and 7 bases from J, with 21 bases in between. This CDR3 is CASSVAGTYLEEQYF. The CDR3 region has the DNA TGTGCCAGCAGCGTCGCCGGGACCTACCTCGAGGAGCAGTACTTC.

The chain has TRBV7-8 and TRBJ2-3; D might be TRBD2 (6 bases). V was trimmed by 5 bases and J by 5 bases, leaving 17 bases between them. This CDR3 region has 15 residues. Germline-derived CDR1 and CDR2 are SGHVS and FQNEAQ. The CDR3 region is CASSAWGDSLDTQYF. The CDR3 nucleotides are TGTGCCAGCAGCGCCTGGGGGGACTCCTTAGATACGCAGTATTTT. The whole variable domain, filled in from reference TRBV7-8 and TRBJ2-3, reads GAGVSQSPRYKVAKRGQDVALRCDPISGHVSLFWYQQALGQGPEFLTYFQNEAQLDKSGLPSDRFFAERPEGSVSTLKIQRTQQEDSAVYLCASSAWGDSLDTQYFGPGTRLTVL.

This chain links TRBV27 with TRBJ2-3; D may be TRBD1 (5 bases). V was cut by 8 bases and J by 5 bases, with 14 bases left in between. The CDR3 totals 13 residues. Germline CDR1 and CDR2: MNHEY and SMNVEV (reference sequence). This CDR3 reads CASGMVRGDTQYF. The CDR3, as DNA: TGTGCCAGCGGAATGGTAAGGGGAGATACGCAGTATTTT.

The CDR3 coding sequence is TGTGCCAGCAGCTTGGACCAGGGCCTCACAGATACGCAGTATTTT. This sequence encodes CASSLDQGLTDTQYF. V is TRBV5-4 and J is TRBJ2-3; maybe TRBD1 (5 bases). The germline CDR1 and CDR2 sequences are SGHNT and YYREEE (reference sequence). The length of the CDR3 is 15 residues. V lost 0 bases, J lost 2 bases, and 10 bases lay in between.

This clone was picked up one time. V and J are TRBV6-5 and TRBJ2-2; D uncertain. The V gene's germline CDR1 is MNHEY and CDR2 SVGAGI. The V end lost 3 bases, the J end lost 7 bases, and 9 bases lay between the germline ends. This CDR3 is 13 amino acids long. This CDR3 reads CASSYRVGGELFF. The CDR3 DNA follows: TGTGCCAGCAGTTATAGGGTGGGCGGGGAGCTGTTTTTT.

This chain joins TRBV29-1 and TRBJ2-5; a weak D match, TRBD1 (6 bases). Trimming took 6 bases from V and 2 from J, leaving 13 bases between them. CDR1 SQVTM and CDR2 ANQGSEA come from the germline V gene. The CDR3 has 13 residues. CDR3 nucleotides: TGCAGCGTAGGGGGAGAGCCGCAAGAGACCCAGTACTTC. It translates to CSVGGEPQETQYF. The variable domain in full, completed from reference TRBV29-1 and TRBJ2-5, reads SAVISQKPSRDICQRGTSLTIQCQVDSQVTMMFWYRQQPGQSLTLIATANQGSEATYESGFVIDKFPISRPNLTFSTLTVSNMSPEDSSIYLCSVGGEPQETQYFGPGTRLLVL.

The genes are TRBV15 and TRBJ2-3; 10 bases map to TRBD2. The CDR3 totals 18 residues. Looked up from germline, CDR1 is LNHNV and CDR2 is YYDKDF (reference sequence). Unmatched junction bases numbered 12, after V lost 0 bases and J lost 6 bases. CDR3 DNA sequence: TGTGCCACCAGCAGAGATGGTCTGGTGGGACTAGCGACGGATACGCAGTATTTT. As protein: CATSRDGLVGLATDTQYF.

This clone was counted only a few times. In DNA, the CDR3 is TGTGCCAGCAGTGAAGCGGGGACACTCTCCTACGAGCAGTACTTC. It is translated as CASSEAGTLSYEQYF. The genes are TRBV2 and TRBJ2-7; tentatively, D is TRBD1 (6 bases). Trimming left V 0 bases short and J 0 bases short, with 9 bases between. Germline V gene sequence: CDR1 SNHLY, CDR2 FYNNEI. The CDR3 sequence is 15 residues long.

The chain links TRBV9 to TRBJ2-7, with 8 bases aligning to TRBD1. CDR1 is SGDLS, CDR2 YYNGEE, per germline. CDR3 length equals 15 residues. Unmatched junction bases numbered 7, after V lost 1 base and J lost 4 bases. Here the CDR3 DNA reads TGTGCCAGCAGCGTACGAACAGGGGGTCAGTACGAGCAGTACTTC. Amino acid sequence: CASSVRTGGQYEQYF.

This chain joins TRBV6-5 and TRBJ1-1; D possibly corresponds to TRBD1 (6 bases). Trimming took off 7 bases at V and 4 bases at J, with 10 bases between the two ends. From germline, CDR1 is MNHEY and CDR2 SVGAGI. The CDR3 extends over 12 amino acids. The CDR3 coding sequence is TGTGCCAGCACTAGGGGGATCACTGAAGCTTTCTTT. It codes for CASTRGITEAFF.

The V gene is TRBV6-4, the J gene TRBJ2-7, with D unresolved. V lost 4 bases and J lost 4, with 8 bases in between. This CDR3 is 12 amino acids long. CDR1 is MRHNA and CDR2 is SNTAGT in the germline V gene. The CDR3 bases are TGTGCCAGCAGTGGGTGCAGATACGAGCAGTACTTC. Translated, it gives CASSGCRYEQYF.

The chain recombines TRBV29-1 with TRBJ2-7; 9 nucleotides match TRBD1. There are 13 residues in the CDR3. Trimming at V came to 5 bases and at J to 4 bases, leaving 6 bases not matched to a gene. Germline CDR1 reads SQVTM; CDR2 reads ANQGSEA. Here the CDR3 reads CSVKGQGAYEQYF. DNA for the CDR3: TGCAGCGTTAAGGGACAGGGCGCGTACGAGCAGTACTTC.

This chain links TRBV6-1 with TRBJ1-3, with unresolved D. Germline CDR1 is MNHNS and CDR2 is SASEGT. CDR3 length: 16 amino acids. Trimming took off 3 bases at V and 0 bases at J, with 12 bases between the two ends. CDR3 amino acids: CASSELSPNSGNTIYF. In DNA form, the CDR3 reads TGTGCCAGCAGTGAGTTATCACCAAACTCTGGAAACACCATATATTTT.